A single sample is the source of the 9 T cell receptor beta chains below, sequenced in a study of blood T cells in healthy people across ages. Using a J-beta primer mix together with a sample-barcoded 5' primer, a second PCR was run for roughly 7 to 11 cycles. TCRdb used MiXCR to reprocess the 5' RACE reads, holding one entry per CDR3 protein. The sample records about 780,000 distinct CDR3 sequences, about half being singletons. Sequenced material: blood. These receptors all stem from a man older than 75 in good health.

This chain uses TRBV7-2 with TRBJ2-3; 9 nucleotides match TRBD2. This CDR3 is built from 16 residues. Trimming cost V 5 bases and J 4 bases; bases outside gene matches: 10. Germline V gene data show CDR1 as SGHTA and CDR2 as FQGNSA. The CDR3 loop is CASSRLAGLAADTQYF. The DNA of the CDR3 is TGTGCCAGCAGCCGCCTAGCGGGACTGGCGGCAGATACGCAGTATTTT. Using reference TRBV7-2 and TRBJ2-3 for the parts outside the CDR3, the full variable domain is GAGVSQSPSNKVTEKGKDVELRCDPISGHTALYWYRQSLGQGLEFLIYFQGNSAPDKSGLPSDRFSAERTGGSVSTLTIQRTQQEDSAVYLCASSRLAGLAADTQYFGPGTRLTVL.

Worth noting for this clonotype: One junction end does not reproduce the germline sequence, and a read error may be involved. This chain joins TRBV4-2 and TRBJ2-7; D assignment may be TRBD1 or TRBD2 (6 bases each). Germline V CDR1 and CDR2: LGHNA, YNFKEQ. The CDR3 totals 18 residues. DNA for the CDR3: TGTGCCAGCAACCAAGCCGGCCTCGGGGGCGCGAGTTCCTACGAGCAGTACTTC. Amino acid sequence: CASNQAGLGGASSYEQYF.

The chain employs TRBV6-6 and TRBJ2-1, with D perhaps TRBD2 (7 bases). This CDR3 region has 16 residues. V was trimmed by 6 bases and J by 0 bases, leaving 15 bases between them. The germline V gene has CDR1 MNHNY and CDR2 SVGAGI (reference sequence). As DNA, the CDR3 is TGTGCCAGCAGATCGAGGGGGGGTGGCTCCTACAATGAGCAGTTCTTC. Amino acid sequence: CASRSRGGGSYNEQFF.

V usage is TRBV29-1 and J usage is TRBJ1-2; 7 bases map to TRBD1. This CDR3 has 14 amino acids. The ends lost 6 bases at V and 0 bases at J; junction bases unmatched: 7. CDR1 and CDR2 from the germline V gene are SQVTM and ANQGSEA. This chain's CDR3 is CSVRGQRTNYGYTF. The CDR3 DNA reads as TGCAGCGTCCGGGGACAGCGGACTAACTATGGCTACACCTTC.

This clonotype has a count of ten or more. The gene calls are TRBV20-1 and TRBJ2-5; no clear D. Germline loops: CDR1 DFQATT, CDR2 SNEGSKA (reference sequence). V was cut by 0 bases and J by 1 base, with 9 bases left in between. This CDR3 spans 14 amino acids. In DNA, the CDR3 is TGCAGTGCTAGAGATCTGCGTTTCCAAGAGACCCAGTACTTC. Translation gives CSARDLRFQETQYF.

CDR3: CASNNPAEGEQFF. The CDR3, as DNA: TGCGCCAGCAACAACCCGGCCGAGGGTGAGCAGTTCTTC. This chain joins TRBV4-1 and TRBJ2-1; possibly TRBD2 for D (5 bases). CDR1 and CDR2 (germline): MGHRA, YSYEKL. The V end was cut by 7 bases, the J end by 9 bases, with 16 bases between. This CDR3 is built from 13 residues.

This clonotype was observed many times. This chain uses TRBV20-1 with TRBJ1-2; no definite D call. V was pared by 4 bases and J by 7 bases, with 13 bases between. The CDR3 is made up of 12 amino acids. Germline assignment: CDR1 DFQATT and CDR2 SNEGSKA (reference sequence). The CDR3: CSATTRLSGYTF. The CDR3 DNA reads as TGCAGTGCTACGACCCGCTTAAGTGGCTACACCTTC.

The V call is TRBV13, the J call TRBJ2-2; 8 bases agree with TRBD1. CDR1 and CDR2 from the germline V gene are PRHDT and FYEKMQ (reference sequence). The CDR3 is 18 residues long. The trim removed 4 bases at V and 5 bases at J, leaving 15 bases unmatched. CDR3 amino acids: CASSSLITRGQETGELFF. The CDR3 DNA reads TGTGCCAGCAGCTCGCTGATAACAAGGGGACAGGAGACCGGGGAGCTGTTTTTT.

This clonotype was seen ten or more times. The V and J genes are TRBV2 and TRBJ2-1; 14 bases fit TRBD2. This CDR3 comprises 15 residues. Germline CDR1 is SNHLY and CDR2 is FYNNEI. Trimming cost V 8 bases and J 9 bases; bases outside gene matches: 9. CDR3 sequence: CASQGLAGGRGEQFF. CDR3 bases: TGTGCCAGCCAAGGACTAGCGGGGGGTCGGGGTGAGCAGTTCTTC.